This entry is about one T cell receptor beta chain. This specimen comes from a study of identical twins. TCRdb recomputed calls from the 5' RACE reads with MiXCR, one row per CDR3 protein. This sample has 690,000 or so distinct CDR3 sequences, with over 8.5% found just once. Trimming at V came to 5 bases and at J to 5 bases, leaving 4 bases not matched to a gene. The CDR3 has 15 amino acids. Germline V CDR1 and CDR2: SEHNR, FQNEAQ (reference sequence). These data were also filed under a second study, of yellow fever vaccine responses in identical twins.

The chain links TRBV7-9 to TRBJ2-1; 12 bases fit TRBD2. This TCR was recovered from a woman aged 18-35 years in good health. Sequencing was carried out using PBMCs. The chain's CDR3 is CASSGLAGGDNEQFF. The DNA for the CDR3 is TGTGCCAGCAGCGGCCTAGCGGGGGGGGACAATGAGCAGTTCTTC. Full variable domain (missing parts from reference TRBV7-9 and TRBJ2-1): DTGVSQNPRHKITKRGQNVTFRCDPISEHNRLYWYRQTLGQGPEFLTYFQNEAQLEKSRLLSDRFSAERPKGSFSTLEIQRTEQGDSAMYLCASSGLAGGDNEQFFGPGTRLTVL.